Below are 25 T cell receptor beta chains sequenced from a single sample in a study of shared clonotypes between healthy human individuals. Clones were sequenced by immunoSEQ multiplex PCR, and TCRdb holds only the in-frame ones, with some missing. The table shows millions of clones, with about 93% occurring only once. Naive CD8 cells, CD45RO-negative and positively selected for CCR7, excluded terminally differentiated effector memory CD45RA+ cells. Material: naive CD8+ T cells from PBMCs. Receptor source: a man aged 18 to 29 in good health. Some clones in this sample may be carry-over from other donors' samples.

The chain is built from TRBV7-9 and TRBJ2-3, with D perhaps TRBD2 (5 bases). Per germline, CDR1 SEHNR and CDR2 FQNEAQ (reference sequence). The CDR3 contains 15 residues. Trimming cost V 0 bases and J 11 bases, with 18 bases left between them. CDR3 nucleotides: TGTGCCAGCAGCTTAGCGGTCGCTAGCCCTACATGGCAGTATTTT. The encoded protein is CASSLAVASPTWQYF.

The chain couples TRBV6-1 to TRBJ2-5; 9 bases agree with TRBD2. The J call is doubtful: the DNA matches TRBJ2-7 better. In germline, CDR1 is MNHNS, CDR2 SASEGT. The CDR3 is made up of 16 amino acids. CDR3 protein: CASSEAGSGSWYEQYF. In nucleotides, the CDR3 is TGTGCCAGCAGTGAAGCGGGTAGCGGGAGTTGGTACGAGCAGTACTTC.

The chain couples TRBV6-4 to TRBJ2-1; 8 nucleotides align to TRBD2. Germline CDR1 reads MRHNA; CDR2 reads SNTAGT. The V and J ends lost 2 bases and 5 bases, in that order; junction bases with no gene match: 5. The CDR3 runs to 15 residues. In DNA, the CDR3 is TGTGCCAGCAGTGACGAGCGGGAGTTTAACAATGAGCAGTTCTTC. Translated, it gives CASSDEREFNNEQFF.

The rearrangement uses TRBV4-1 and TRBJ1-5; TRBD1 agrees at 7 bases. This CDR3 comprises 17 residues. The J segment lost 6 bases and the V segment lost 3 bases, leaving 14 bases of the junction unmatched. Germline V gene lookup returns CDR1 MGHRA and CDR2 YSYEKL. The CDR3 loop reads CASSQKPETGVVQPQHF. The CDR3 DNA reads TGCGCCAGCAGCCAGAAGCCGGAAACAGGGGTCGTTCAGCCCCAGCATTTT.

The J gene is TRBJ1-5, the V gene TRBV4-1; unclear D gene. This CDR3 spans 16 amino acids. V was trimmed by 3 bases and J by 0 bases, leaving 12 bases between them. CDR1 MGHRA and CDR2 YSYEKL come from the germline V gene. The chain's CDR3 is CASSHAPGYSNQPQHF. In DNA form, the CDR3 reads TGCGCCAGCAGCCATGCCCCGGGATATAGCAATCAGCCCCAGCATTTT.

The chain's CDR3 is CASSQWSQLDTGELFF. The CDR3, as DNA: TGTGCCAGCAGTCAATGGTCCCAGCTCGACACCGGGGAGCTGTTTTTT. The V call is TRBV27, the J call TRBJ2-2, with D unclear. Germline V lookup: CDR1 MNHEY, CDR2 SMNVEV (reference sequence). This CDR3 has 16 residues. Trimming cost V 5 bases and J 3 bases, with 16 bases left between them.

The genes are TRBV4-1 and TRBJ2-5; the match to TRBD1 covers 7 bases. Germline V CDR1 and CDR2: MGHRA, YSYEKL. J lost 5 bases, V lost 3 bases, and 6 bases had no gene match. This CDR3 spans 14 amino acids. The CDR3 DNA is TGCGCCAGCAGCCACAATCGGGACAGTGAGACCCAGTACTTC. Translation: CASSHNRDSETQYF.

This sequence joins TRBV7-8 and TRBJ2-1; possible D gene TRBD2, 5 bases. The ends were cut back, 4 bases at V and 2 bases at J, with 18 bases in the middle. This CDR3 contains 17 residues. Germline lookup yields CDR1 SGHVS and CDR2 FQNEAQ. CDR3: CASSSRFGENPYNEQFF. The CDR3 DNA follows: TGTGCCAGCAGCTCGCGCTTTGGGGAGAACCCCTACAATGAGCAGTTCTTC.

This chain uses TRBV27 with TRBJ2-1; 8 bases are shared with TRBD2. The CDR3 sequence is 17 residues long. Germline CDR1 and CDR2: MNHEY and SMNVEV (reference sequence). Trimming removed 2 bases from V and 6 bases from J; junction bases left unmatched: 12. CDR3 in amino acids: CASSLVLGLGPTNEQFF. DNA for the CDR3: TGTGCCAGCAGTTTAGTATTGGGACTAGGTCCCACCAATGAGCAGTTCTTC.

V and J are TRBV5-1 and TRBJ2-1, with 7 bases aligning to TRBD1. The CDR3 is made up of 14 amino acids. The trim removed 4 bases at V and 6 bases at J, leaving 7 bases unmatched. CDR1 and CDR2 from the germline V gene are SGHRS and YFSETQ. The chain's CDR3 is CASSLPTGPNEQFF. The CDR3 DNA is TGCGCCAGCAGCCTGCCGACAGGGCCCAATGAGCAGTTCTTC.

In nucleotides, the CDR3 is TGTGCCAGTAAGGCGGGAGTAGGAGAGACCCAGTACTTC. Translation gives CASKAGVGETQYF. The chain couples TRBV19 to TRBJ2-5; 7 positions match TRBD2. CDR1 and CDR2 from the germline V gene are LNHDA and SQIVND (reference sequence). The CDR3 runs to 13 residues. With V trimmed by 7 bases and J by 4 bases, 6 bases remained unmatched.

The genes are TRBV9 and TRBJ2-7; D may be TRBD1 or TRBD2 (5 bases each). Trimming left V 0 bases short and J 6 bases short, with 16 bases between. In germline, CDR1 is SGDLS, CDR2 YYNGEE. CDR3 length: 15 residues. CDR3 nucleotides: TGTGCCAGCAGCGTAGCTGGGGACCCCAAGGGCGAGCAGTACTTC. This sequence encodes CASSVAGDPKGEQYF.

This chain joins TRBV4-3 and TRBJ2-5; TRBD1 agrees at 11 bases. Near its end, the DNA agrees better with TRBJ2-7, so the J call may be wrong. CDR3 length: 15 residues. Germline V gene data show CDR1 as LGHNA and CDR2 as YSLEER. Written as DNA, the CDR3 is TGCGCCAGCAGCCCAGGGACAGGGGGTTCCTACGAGCAGTACTTC. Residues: CASSPGTGGSYEQYF.

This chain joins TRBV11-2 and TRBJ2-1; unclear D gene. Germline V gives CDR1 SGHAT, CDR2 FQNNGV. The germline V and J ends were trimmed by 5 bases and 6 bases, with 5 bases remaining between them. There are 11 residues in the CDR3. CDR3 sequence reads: CASSPSNEQFF. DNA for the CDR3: TGTGCCAGCAGCCCCTCCAATGAGCAGTTCTTC.

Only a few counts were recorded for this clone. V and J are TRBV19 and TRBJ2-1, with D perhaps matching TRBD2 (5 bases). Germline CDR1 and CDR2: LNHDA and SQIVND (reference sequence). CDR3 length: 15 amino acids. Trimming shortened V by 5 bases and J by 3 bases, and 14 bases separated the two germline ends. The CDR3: CASSLPSLGYNEQFF. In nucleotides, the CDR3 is TGTGCCAGTAGTCTACCTAGCCTGGGCTACAATGAGCAGTTCTTC.

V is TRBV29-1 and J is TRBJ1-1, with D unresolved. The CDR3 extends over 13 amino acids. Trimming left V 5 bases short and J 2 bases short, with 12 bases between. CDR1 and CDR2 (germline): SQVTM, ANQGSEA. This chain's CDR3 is CSVTPGVNTEAFF. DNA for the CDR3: TGCAGCGTTACCCCGGGTGTCAACACTGAAGCTTTCTTT.

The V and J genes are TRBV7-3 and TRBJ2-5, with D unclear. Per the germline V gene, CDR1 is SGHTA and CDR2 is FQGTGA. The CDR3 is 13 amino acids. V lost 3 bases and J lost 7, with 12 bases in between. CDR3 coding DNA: TGTGCCAGCAGCTTGAACCCGTTTGGGACCCAGTACTTC. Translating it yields CASSLNPFGTQYF.

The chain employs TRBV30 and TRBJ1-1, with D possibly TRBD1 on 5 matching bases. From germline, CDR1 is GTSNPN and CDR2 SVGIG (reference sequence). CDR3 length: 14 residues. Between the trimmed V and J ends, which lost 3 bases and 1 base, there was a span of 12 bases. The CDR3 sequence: CAWRADGANTEAFF. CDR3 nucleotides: TGTGCCTGGAGGGCCGACGGGGCGAACACTGAAGCTTTCTTT.

The CDR3 sequence is CARSLWRRFYEQYF. In nucleotides, the CDR3 is TGTGCCAGAAGCTTGTGGCGACGCTTCTACGAGCAGTACTTC. This sequence joins TRBV5-3 and TRBJ2-7; D not certain. TRBV5-3 qualifies as an ORF whose function is uncertain. V was clipped by 1 base and J by 3 bases, with 11 bases between them. There are 14 residues in the CDR3.

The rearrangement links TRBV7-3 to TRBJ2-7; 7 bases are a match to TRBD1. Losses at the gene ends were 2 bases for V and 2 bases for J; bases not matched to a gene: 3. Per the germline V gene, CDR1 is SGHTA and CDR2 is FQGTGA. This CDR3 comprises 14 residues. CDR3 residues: CASSLVRGPYEQYF. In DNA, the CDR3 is TGTGCCAGCAGCTTAGTAAGGGGGCCCTACGAGCAGTACTTC. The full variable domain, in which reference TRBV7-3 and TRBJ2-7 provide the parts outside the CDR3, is GAGVSQTPSNKVTEKGKYVELRCDPISGHTALYWYRQSLGQGPEFLIYFQGTGAADDSGLPNDRFFAVRPEGSVSTLKIQRTERGDSAVYLCASSLVRGPYEQYFGPGTRLTVT.

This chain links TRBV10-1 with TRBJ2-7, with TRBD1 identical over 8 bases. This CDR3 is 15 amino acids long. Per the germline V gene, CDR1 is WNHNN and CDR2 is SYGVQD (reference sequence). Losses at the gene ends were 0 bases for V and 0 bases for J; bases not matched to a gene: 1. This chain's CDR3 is CASSESTGGSYEQYF. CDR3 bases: TGCGCCAGCAGTGAGTCAACAGGGGGCTCCTACGAGCAGTACTTC.

Here the CDR3 DNA reads TGTGCCAGCAGCAAAAATTGGGACCTGAATCTGTTTTTT. Protein sequence: CASSKNWDLNLFF. The rearrangement uses TRBV27 and TRBJ1-4; D perhaps matches TRBD1 (5 bases). V lost 6 bases and J lost 14, with 19 bases in between. Per germline, CDR1 MNHEY and CDR2 SMNVEV (reference sequence). There are 13 residues in the CDR3.

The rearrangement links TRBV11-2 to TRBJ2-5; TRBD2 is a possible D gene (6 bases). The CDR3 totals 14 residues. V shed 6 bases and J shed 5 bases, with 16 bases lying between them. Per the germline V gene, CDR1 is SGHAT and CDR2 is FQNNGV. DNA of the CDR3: TGTGCCAGCAGAAAAGAGGGCGGGGTGGAGACCCAGTACTTC. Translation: CASRKEGGVETQYF.

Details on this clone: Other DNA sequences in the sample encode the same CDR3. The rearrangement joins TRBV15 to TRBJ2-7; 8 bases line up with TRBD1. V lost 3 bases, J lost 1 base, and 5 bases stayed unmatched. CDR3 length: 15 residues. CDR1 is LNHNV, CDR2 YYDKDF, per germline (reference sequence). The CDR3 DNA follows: TGTGCCACCAGCAGGGGGACAGGATCTTCCTACGAGCAGTACTTC. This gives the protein CATSRGTGSSYEQYF. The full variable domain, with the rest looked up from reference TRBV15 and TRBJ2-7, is DAMVIQNPRYQVTQFGKPVTLSCSQTLNHNVMYWYQQKSSQAPKLLFHYYDKDFNNEADTPDNFQSRRPNTSFCFLDIRSPGLGDTAMYLCATSRGTGSSYEQYFGPGTRLTVT.

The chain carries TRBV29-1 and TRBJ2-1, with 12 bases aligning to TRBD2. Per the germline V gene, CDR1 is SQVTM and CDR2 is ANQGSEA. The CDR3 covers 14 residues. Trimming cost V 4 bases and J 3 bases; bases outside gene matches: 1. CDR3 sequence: CSVGTSGVYNEQFF. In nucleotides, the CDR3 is TGCAGCGTTGGGACTAGCGGGGTCTACAATGAGCAGTTCTTC.